A single sample gave rise to the 19 T cell receptor beta chains below, sequenced in a study of T cell responses to AZD1222 COVID-19 vaccine. Method: immunoSEQ multiplex PCR; TCRdb's copy keeps in-frame clones and lacks some. The table records 150,000 to 200,000 clones, around 95% of them present only once. The starting material was peripheral blood, obtained on day 0 of AZD1222 vaccination. These receptor sequences come from an adult in good health.

The gene calls are TRBV28 and TRBJ2-1; TRBD2 is a possible D gene (5 bases). V was pared by 5 bases and J by 10 bases, with 9 bases between. The CDR3 covers 11 residues. CDR1 and CDR2 (germline): MDHEN, SYDVKM. This chain's CDR3 is CASSSGGEQFF. In DNA form, the CDR3 reads TGTGCCAGCAGTAGCGGAGGCGAGCAGTTCTTC.

The gene calls are TRBV5-1 and TRBJ2-1; a possible D gene is TRBD2 (6 bases). V was trimmed by 4 bases and J by 10 bases, leaving 27 bases between them. The CDR3 extends over 17 amino acids. Germline CDR1 is SGHRS and CDR2 is YFSETQ. CDR3 bases: TGCGCCAGCAGCCCGCCCCCGGGACTCAAAATACAATGGGAGCAGTTCTTC. Amino acids: CASSPPPGLKIQWEQFF.

A single count supports this clone. The V call is TRBV15, the J call TRBJ1-1; D unresolved. Per germline, CDR1 LNHNV and CDR2 YYDKDF (reference sequence). Trimming shortened V by 10 bases and J by 1 base, and 13 bases separated the two germline ends. This CDR3 contains 13 residues. The DNA for the CDR3 is TGTGCCAGCGGTAGGACGGAGAACACTGAAGCTTTCTTT. Residues: CASGRTENTEAFF.

The chain joins TRBV4-1 to TRBJ2-2; TRBD2 might be the D (5 bases). The CDR3 consists of 17 residues. The V gene's germline CDR1 is MGHRA and CDR2 YSYEKL. V was trimmed by 0 bases and J by 8 bases, leaving 19 bases between them. CDR3 region: CASSQDGGGPFRGELFF. Here the CDR3 DNA reads TGCGCCAGCAGCCAAGATGGTGGCGGGCCCTTTAGGGGGGAGCTGTTTTTT.

This rearrangement joins TRBV9 to TRBJ2-5; D unclear. Germline values: CDR1 SGDLS, CDR2 YYNGEE. The CDR3 is made up of 20 amino acids. Trimming took 2 bases from V and 2 from J, leaving 28 bases between them. In DNA, the CDR3 is TGTGCCAGCAGCGTCCCCCCAACTTTAGGTCTTTTCTCCAAACAAGAGACCCAGTACTTC. Its protein product is CASSVPPTLGLFSKQETQYF.

The chain joins TRBV9 to TRBJ2-1; D remains ambiguous. Between the trimmed V and J ends, which lost 0 bases and 6 bases, there was a span of 7 bases. The CDR3 loop spans 13 amino acids. Germline V gene lookup returns CDR1 SGDLS and CDR2 YYNGEE. The DNA for the CDR3 is TGTGCCAGCAGCGTAGATTTGGTCAATGAGCAGTTCTTC. Residues: CASSVDLVNEQFF.

The chain couples TRBV19 to TRBJ1-5; D gene ambiguous. The CDR3 is 14 residues long. V lost 1 base and J lost 0, with 4 bases in between. Germline loops: CDR1 LNHDA, CDR2 SQIVND (reference sequence). The chain's CDR3 is CASSIGISNQPQHF. CDR3 DNA sequence: TGTGCCAGTAGTATAGGAATTAGCAATCAGCCCCAGCATTTT. Full variable domain (outside the CDR3, taken from reference TRBV19 and TRBJ1-5): DGGITQSPKYLFRKEGQNVTLSCEQNLNHDAMYWYRQDPGQGLRLIYYSQIVNDFQKGDIAEGYSVSREKKESFPLTVTSAQKNPTAFYLCASSIGISNQPQHFGDGTRLSIL.

The CDR3 sequence: CASSSLGYPGTDNEQFF. In DNA, the CDR3 is TGTGCCAGCAGCTCCCTAGGGTACCCCGGGACTGACAATGAGCAGTTCTTC. J is TRBJ2-1 and V is TRBV11-3; TRBD2 might be the D (6 bases). V dropped 4 bases and J dropped 5 bases, with 21 bases sitting between them. Looked up from germline, CDR1 is SGHNT and CDR2 is YENEEA. This CDR3 has 17 residues.

V gene TRBV30 combines with J gene TRBJ1-3; TRBD1 is a possible D gene (5 bases). The V end lost 7 bases, the J end lost 2 bases, and 18 bases lay between the germline ends. The CDR3 totals 15 residues. CDR1 is GTSNPN, CDR2 SVGIG, per germline (reference sequence). This CDR3 is CASFPGPIPGNTIYF. As DNA, the CDR3 is TGTGCCTCCTTCCCGGGGCCGATCCCTGGAAACACCATATATTTT.

This chain links TRBV9 with TRBJ1-1; TRBD1 aligns across 7 bases. Germline CDR1 and CDR2: SGDLS and YYNGEE. Trimming removed 2 bases from V and 7 bases from J; junction bases left unmatched: 8. This CDR3 region has 14 residues. In nucleotides, the CDR3 is TGTGCCAGCAGCGTCCAGACAGGGAGTGGTGAAGCTTTCTTT. This encodes CASSVQTGSGEAFF. The whole variable domain, filled in from reference TRBV9 and TRBJ1-1, reads DSGVTQTPKHLITATGQRVTLRCSPRSGDLSVYWYQQSLDQGLQFLIQYYNGEERAKGNILERFSAQQFPDLHSELNLSSLELGDSALYFCASSVQTGSGEAFFGQGTRLTVV.

The chain carries TRBV7-9 and TRBJ1-1; tentative D call: TRBD1 (6 bases). Germline V gives CDR1 SEHNR, CDR2 FQNEAQ (reference sequence). This CDR3 comprises 13 residues. Deletions cut 3 bases from V and 7 bases from J, with 12 bases between. In nucleotides, the CDR3 is TGTGCCAGCAGCTTTGGGGGCGGGAGTGAAGCTTTCTTT. This sequence encodes CASSFGGGSEAFF.

The rearrangement links TRBV4-2 to TRBJ2-7, with D maybe TRBD2 (6 bases). V dropped 4 bases and J dropped 1 base, with 14 bases sitting between them. This CDR3 spans 15 amino acids. The germline V gene encodes CDR1 LGHNA and CDR2 YNFKEQ. The CDR3 reads CASSPWAGTSYEQYF. CDR3 coding DNA: TGTGCCAGCAGCCCCTGGGCAGGGACTTCCTACGAGCAGTACTTC.

The chain recombines TRBV5-1 with TRBJ2-3; TRBD1 matches at 8 bases. CDR1 is SGHRS, CDR2 YFSETQ, per germline. Losses at the gene ends were 7 bases for V and 1 base for J; bases not matched to a gene: 11. This CDR3 is built from 16 residues. This chain's CDR3 is CASAEVWGQGTDTQYF. CDR3 in DNA: TGCGCCAGCGCCGAAGTTTGGGGACAGGGCACAGATACGCAGTATTTT.

The J gene is TRBJ1-5, the V gene TRBV6-5; TRBD1 agrees at 9 bases. Unmatched junction bases numbered 7, after V lost 4 bases and J lost 6 bases. CDR1 MNHEY and CDR2 SVGAGI come from the germline V gene. The CDR3 has 15 amino acids. CDR3 DNA: TGTGCCAGCAGTTTAGGACAGGGGAGGATTCAGCCCCAGCATTTT. Its protein is CASSLGQGRIQPQHF.

The chain recombines TRBV7-6 with TRBJ1-1; a possible D gene is TRBD1 (5 bases). The V and J ends lost 5 bases and 1 base respectively, with 8 bases between them. The CDR3 extends over 13 amino acids. Germline CDR1 is SGHVS and CDR2 is FNYEAQ. The CDR3 is CASSPQENTEAFF. CDR3 sequence (DNA): TGTGCCAGCAGCCCACAGGAGAACACTGAAGCTTTCTTT.

V usage is TRBV7-2 and J usage is TRBJ2-1, with D perhaps TRBD2 (6 bases). The CDR3 is 14 residues long. The V gene lost 6 bases and the J gene lost 9 bases, with 18 bases spanning the gap. Germline lookup yields CDR1 SGHTA and CDR2 FQGNSA. The chain's CDR3 is CASSPSGVEIEQFF. The DNA of the CDR3 is TGTGCCAGCAGTCCCTCGGGGGTAGAGATTGAGCAGTTCTTC.

This chain uses TRBV7-9 with TRBJ2-1; D gene unclear. CDR1 SEHNR and CDR2 FQNEAQ come from the germline V gene (reference sequence). This CDR3 has 14 amino acids. V was pared by 3 bases and J by 9 bases, with 15 bases between. CDR3 sequence reads: CASSFRNAVGEQFF. CDR3 in DNA: TGTGCCAGCAGCTTTAGGAACGCTGTCGGTGAGCAGTTCTTC. The full variable domain, in which reference TRBV7-9 and TRBJ2-1 provide the parts outside the CDR3, is DTGVSQNPRHKITKRGQNVTFRCDPISEHNRLYWYRQTLGQGPEFLTYFQNEAQLEKSRLLSDRFSAERPKGSFSTLEIQRTEQGDSAMYLCASSFRNAVGEQFFGPGTRLTVL.

This clone was counted a single time. The chain carries TRBV30 and TRBJ1-3; 12 nucleotides align to TRBD1. The J segment lost 0 bases and the V segment lost 5 bases, leaving 20 bases of the junction unmatched. The CDR3 spans 21 residues. In germline, CDR1 is GTSNPN, CDR2 SVGIG (reference sequence). This CDR3 reads CAWHQTPGTGGAGYSGNTIYF. CDR3 DNA sequence: TGTGCCTGGCACCAGACCCCCGGGACAGGGGGCGCGGGGTACTCTGGAAACACCATATATTTT.

The chain employs TRBV2 and TRBJ1-2; no clear D. CDR1 and CDR2 (germline): SNHLY, FYNNEI. Trimming took off 5 bases at V and 1 base at J, with 14 bases between the two ends. The length of the CDR3 is 15 residues. The CDR3 sequence: CASSSRRSLNYGYTF. For the CDR3, the DNA is TGTGCCAGCAGTTCACGCAGGTCCCTTAACTATGGCTACACCTTC.